These T cell receptor beta chains were read from a single sample in a study of shared clonotypes between healthy human individuals. The data were produced by immunoSEQ multiplex PCR, yet TCRdb's version contains in-frame clones alone and is incomplete. The table shows 750,000 to 1,000,000 clones, with approximately 92% occurring only once. Sequences were obtained from naive CD8+ T cells sorted from blood. All receptors come from a man aged 25-45 years in good health. CDR3s include the opening cysteine and the closing phenylalanine or tryptophan. A D gene is named only where the DNA matches it firmly. Clone size is stated in some rows and not others, as once, few, many or a class when expanded.

J	V	length	D	size	DNA	CDR3
TRBJ2-5	TRBV5-4	14	.	.	TGTGCCAGCAGCTTCGAAGGGGGGGCGGGCTCCCAGTACTTC	CASSFEGGAGSQYF
TRBJ1-3	TRBV7-2	16	.	.	TGTGCCAGCAGCCCCTCCTACCCCGGCTCTGGAAACACCATATATTTT	CASSPSYPGSGNTIYF
TRBJ2-1	TRBV11-3	16	.	.	TGTGCCAGCAGCTTGAGGATGGTGGGGAGAATGGATGAGCAGTTCTTC	CASSLRMVGRMDEQFF
TRBJ1-1	TRBV30	12	.	.	TGTGCCTGGGTCCTTCAGAACACTGAAGCTTTCTTT	CAWVLQNTEAFF
TRBJ2-7	TRBV5-5	14	.	.	TGTGCCAGCAACCAAGCTCGTAGTGGCTACGAGCAGTACTTC	CASNQARSGYEQYF
TRBJ1-5	TRBV7-9	14	.	.	TGTGCCAGCAGCTCGGACAGCTCGAATCAGCCCCAGCATTTT	CASSSDSSNQPQHF
TRBJ2-2	TRBV14	15	.	once	TGTGCCAGCAGCCGGTCGTGGGGGTCGACCGGGGAGCTGTTTTTT	CASSRSWGSTGELFF
TRBJ2-7	TRBV5-4	17	TRBD2	.	TGTGCCAGCAGCGGAGGGGGTGCGGGAGGCCACTCCTACGAGCAGTACTTC	CASSGGGAGGHSYEQYF
TRBJ2-2	TRBV4-2	16	TRBD1	.	TGTGCCAGCAGCCAAGACTGGACAGGGGGCACCGGGGAGCTGTTTTTT	CASSQDWTGGTGELFF
TRBJ2-7	TRBV13	14	TRBD1	.	TGTGCCAGCAGCTCAGGGACAGACTCCTACGAGCAGTACTTC	CASSSGTDSYEQYF
TRBJ2-7	TRBV7-6	13	.	once	TGTGCCAGCAGCTTAGCTATTTCCTACGAGCAGTACTTC	CASSLAISYEQYF
TRBJ2-1	TRBV27	15	.	.	TGTGCCAGCAGTCAAGACCCAGATTATTACAATGAGCAGTTCTTC	CASSQDPDYYNEQFF
TRBJ2-5	TRBV15	14	.	.	TGTGCCACCAGCGGACGGACGCCAACTCAGGCCCAGTACTTC	CATSGRTPTQAQYF
TRBJ2-1	TRBV7-9	16	TRBD2	.	TGTGCCAGCAGTTCCTTCGGGAGGGAAACAACGGATGAGCAGTTCTTC	CASSSFGRETTDEQFF
TRBJ2-7	TRBV5-1	14	.	.	TGCGCCAGCAGCGACCGGGGGATTTTAGGAGAGCAGTACTTC	CASSDRGILGEQYF
TRBJ2-2	TRBV19	13	.	.	TGTGCCAGTCAGGAGGATTCAGCCGGGGAGCTGTTTTTT	CASQEDSAGELFF
TRBJ2-1	TRBV7-6	16	.	.	TGTGCCAGCAGCCTCTACCTCGGGAGTGTGAACAATGAGCAGTTCTTC	CASSLYLGSVNNEQFF
TRBJ1-1	TRBV28	16	.	.	TGTGCCAGCAGTTTATGGTGGGGGGCGAAGAACACTGAAGCTTTCTTT	CASSLWWGAKNTEAFF
TRBJ2-5	TRBV7-6	15	TRBD2	.	TGTGCCAGCAGCTTAGAACTAGCGGGACGAGAGACCCAGTACTTC	CASSLELAGRETQYF
TRBJ2-1	TRBV5-6	17	TRBD1	.	TGTGCCAGCAGCTGGGGGTCCGGGACAGGGTTTGGAAGTGAGCAGTTCTTC	CASSWGSGTGFGSEQFF
TRBJ1-2	TRBV6-5	13	.	.	TGTGCCAGCAGTGATGGGACTAACTATGGCTACACCTTC	CASSDGTNYGYTF
TRBJ1-2	TRBV27	9	.	.	TGTGCCAGCGCGGGGGGCTACACCTTC	CASAGGYTF
TRBJ2-7	TRBV29-1	13	TRBD2	.	TGCAGCGTGGGGACTAGCGGGAGATACGAGCAGTACTTC	CSVGTSGRYEQYF
TRBJ2-1	TRBV7-2	13	.	.	TGTGCCAGCAGCTTAGTGCCTAATCATGAGCAGTTCTTC	CASSLVPNHEQFF
TRBJ1-1	TRBV27	14	.	.	TGTGCCAGCAGTTTTCGGGCAGGGCGGGTTGAAGCTTTCTTT	CASSFRAGRVEAFF
TRBJ2-1	TRBV4-1	15	.	.	TGCGCCAGCAGCCAAAGGACAGAGAGTTACAATGAGCAGTTCTTC	CASSQRTESYNEQFF
TRBJ2-1	TRBV28	16	TRBD2	.	TGTGCCAGCAGGACCGGGGGGACTAGCGTTGTAGATGAGCAGTTCTTC	CASRTGGTSVVDEQFF